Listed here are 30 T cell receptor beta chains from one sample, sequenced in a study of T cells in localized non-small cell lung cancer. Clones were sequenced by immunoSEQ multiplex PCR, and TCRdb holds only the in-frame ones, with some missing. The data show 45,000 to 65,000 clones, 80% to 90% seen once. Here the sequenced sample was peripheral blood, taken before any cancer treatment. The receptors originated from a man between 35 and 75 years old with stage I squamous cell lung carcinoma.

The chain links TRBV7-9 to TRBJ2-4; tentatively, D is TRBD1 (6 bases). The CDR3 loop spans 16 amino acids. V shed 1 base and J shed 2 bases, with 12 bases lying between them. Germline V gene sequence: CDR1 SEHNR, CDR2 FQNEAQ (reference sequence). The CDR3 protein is CASSLDRAVTKNIQYF. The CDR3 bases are TGTGCCAGCAGCTTAGACAGGGCGGTGACCAAAAACATTCAGTACTTC.

The CDR3 nucleotides read TGTGCCAGCAGCGTACTTTGGAGTAGGGATACGCAGTATTTT. Its translation: CASSVLWSRDTQYF. The rearrangement uses TRBV9 and TRBJ2-3; D is unclear. Germline V gene data show CDR1 as SGDLS and CDR2 as YYNGEE. This CDR3 has 14 amino acids. The ends were cut back, 1 base at V and 6 bases at J, with 12 bases in the middle.

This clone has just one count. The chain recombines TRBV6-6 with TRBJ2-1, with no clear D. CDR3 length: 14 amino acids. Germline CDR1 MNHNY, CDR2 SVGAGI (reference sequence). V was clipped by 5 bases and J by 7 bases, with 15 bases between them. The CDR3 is CASSSSLSWNEQFF. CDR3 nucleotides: TGTGCCAGCAGTAGCTCCCTCTCTTGGAATGAGCAGTTCTTC.

The DNA for the CDR3 is TGTGCCAGCAGTTTTCCGGAGACAGGGGGAATAGATACGCAGTATTTT. Its protein product is CASSFPETGGIDTQYF. The rearrangement joins TRBV28 to TRBJ2-3; TRBD1 matches 9 bases. CDR1 and CDR2 (germline): MDHEN, SYDVKM. The CDR3 contains 16 residues. V shed 3 bases and J 5 bases; nucleotides not matched to a gene: 9.

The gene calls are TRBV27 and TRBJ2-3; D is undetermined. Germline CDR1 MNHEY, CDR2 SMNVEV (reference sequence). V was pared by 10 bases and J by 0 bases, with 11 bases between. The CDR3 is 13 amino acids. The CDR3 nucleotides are TGTGCCACTACAGACTTTAGCACAGATACGCAGTATTTT. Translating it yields CATTDFSTDTQYF.

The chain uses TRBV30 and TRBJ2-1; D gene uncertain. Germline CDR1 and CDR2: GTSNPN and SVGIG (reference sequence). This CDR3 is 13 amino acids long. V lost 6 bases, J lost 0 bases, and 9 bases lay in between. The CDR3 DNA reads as TGTGCCTGCCTGATAAGCTCCTACAATGAGCAGTTCTTC. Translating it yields CACLISSYNEQFF. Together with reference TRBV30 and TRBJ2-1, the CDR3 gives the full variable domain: SQTIHQWPATLVQPVGSPLSLECTVEGTSNPNLYWYRQAAGRGLQLLFYSVGIGQISSEVPQNLSASRPQDRQFILSSKKLLLSDSGFYLCACLISSYNEQFFGPGTRLTVL.

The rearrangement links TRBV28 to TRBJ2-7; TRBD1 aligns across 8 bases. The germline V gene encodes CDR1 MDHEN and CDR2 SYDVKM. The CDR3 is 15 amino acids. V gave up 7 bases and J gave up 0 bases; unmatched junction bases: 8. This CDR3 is CASKASGTGSYEQYF. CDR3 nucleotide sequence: TGTGCCAGCAAAGCTTCCGGGACAGGCTCCTACGAGCAGTACTTC.

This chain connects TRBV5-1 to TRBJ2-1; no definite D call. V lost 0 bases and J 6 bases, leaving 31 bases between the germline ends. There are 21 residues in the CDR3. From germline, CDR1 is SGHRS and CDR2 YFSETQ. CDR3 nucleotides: TGCGCCAGCAGCTTGGATCCGGGTCGTGTTAGTCGGTTTGGTCTGGGCAATGAGCAGTTCTTC. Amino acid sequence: CASSLDPGRVSRFGLGNEQFF.

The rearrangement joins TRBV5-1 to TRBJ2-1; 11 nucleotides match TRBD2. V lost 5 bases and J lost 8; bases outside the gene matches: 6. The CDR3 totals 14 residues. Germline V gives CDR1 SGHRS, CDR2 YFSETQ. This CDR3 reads CASRPGLAVDEQFF. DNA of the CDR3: TGCGCCAGCAGACCGGGACTAGCGGTTGATGAGCAGTTCTTC. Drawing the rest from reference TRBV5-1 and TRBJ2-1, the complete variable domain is KAGVTQTPRYLIKTRGQQVTLSCSPISGHRSVSWYQQTPGQGLQFLFEYFSETQRNKGNFPGRFSGRQFSNSRSEMNVSTLELGDSALYLCASRPGLAVDEQFFGPGTRLTVL.

In DNA, the CDR3 is TGTGCCAGCAGTTTACTTACTAGCGCCATAGCCAAAAACATTCAGTACTTC. Its translation: CASSLLTSAIAKNIQYF. The rearrangement joins TRBV28 to TRBJ2-4; 7 bases align to TRBD2. The junction had 7 bases not matched to a gene; V was cut back by 2 bases and J by 0 bases. The CDR3 sequence is 17 residues long. Per the germline V gene, CDR1 is MDHEN and CDR2 is SYDVKM. Variable domain in full (rest from reference TRBV28 and TRBJ2-4): DVKVTQSSRYLVKRTGEKVFLECVQDMDHENMFWYRQDPGLGLRLIYFSYDVKMKEKGDIPEGYSVSREKKERFSLILESASTNQTSMYLCASSLLTSAIAKNIQYFGAGTRLSVL.

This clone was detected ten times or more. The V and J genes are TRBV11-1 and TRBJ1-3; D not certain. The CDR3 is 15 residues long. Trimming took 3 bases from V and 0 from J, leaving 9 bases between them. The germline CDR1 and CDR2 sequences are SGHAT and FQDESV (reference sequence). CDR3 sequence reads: CASSLAGNSGNTIYF. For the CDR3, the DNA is TGTGCCAGCAGCTTGGCGGGGAACTCTGGAAACACCATATATTTT.

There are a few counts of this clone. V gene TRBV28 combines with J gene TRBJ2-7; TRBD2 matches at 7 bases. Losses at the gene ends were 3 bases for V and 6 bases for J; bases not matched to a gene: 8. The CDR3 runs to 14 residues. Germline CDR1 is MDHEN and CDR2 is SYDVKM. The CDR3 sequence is CASSFAGEGTEQYF. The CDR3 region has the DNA TGTGCCAGCAGTTTCGCCGGGGAGGGGACCGAGCAGTACTTC.

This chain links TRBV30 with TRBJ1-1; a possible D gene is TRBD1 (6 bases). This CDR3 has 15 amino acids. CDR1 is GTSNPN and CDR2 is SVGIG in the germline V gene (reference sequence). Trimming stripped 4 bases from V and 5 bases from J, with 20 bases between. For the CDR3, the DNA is TGTGCCTGGACTCTGGGGCTGGGGGCAAGGACTGAAGCTTTCTTT. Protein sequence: CAWTLGLGARTEAFF.

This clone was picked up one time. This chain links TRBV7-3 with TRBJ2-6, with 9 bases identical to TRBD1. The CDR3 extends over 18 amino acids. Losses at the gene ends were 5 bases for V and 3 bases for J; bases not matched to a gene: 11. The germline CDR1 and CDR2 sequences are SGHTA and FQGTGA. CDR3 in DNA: TGTGCCAGCAGCCGCTTCCGGGACAGGGAGGTTGGGGCCAACGTCCTGACTTTC. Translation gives CASSRFRDREVGANVLTF. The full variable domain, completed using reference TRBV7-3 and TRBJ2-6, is GAGVSQTPSNKVTEKGKYVELRCDPISGHTALYWYRQSLGQGPEFLIYFQGTGAADDSGLPNDRFFAVRPEGSVSTLKIQRTERGDSAVYLCASSRFRDREVGANVLTFGAGSRLTVL.

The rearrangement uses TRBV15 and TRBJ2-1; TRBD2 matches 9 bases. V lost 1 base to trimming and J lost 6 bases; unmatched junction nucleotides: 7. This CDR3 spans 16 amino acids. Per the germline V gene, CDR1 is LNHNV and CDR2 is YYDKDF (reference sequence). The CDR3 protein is CATSRGGGRASNEQFF. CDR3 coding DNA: TGTGCCACCAGCAGAGGAGGCGGGAGGGCCTCCAATGAGCAGTTCTTC.

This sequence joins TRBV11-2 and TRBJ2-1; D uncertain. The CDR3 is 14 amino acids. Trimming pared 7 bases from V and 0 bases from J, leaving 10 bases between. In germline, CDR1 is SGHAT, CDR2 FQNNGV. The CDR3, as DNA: TGTGCCAGCAAGGAAGTGAGCTCCTACAATGAGCAGTTCTTC. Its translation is CASKEVSSYNEQFF.

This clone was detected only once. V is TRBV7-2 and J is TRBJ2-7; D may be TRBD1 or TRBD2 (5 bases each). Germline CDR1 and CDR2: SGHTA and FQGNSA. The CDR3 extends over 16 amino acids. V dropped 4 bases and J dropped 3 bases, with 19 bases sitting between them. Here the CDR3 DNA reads TGTGCCAGCAGCTACGACCGGGACCTTGAAGGCTACGAGCAGTACTTC. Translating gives CASSYDRDLEGYEQYF.

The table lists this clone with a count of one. Here the CDR3 reads CASSLEGQPQHF. The CDR3 bases are TGTGCCAGCAGCTTAGAGGGCCAGCCCCAGCATTTT. V usage is TRBV7-2 and J usage is TRBJ1-5; D is unclear. The germline V gene encodes CDR1 SGHTA and CDR2 FQGNSA. V was shortened by 1 base and J by 7 bases, with 5 bases between the two germline ends. CDR3 length: 12 residues.

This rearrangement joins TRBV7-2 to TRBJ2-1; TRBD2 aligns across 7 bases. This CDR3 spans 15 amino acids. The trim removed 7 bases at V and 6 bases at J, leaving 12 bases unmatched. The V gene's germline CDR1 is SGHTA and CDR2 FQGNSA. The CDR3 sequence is CASTTMAAGSNEQFF. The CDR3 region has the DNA TGTGCCAGCACCACGATGGCAGCGGGGAGCAATGAGCAGTTCTTC.

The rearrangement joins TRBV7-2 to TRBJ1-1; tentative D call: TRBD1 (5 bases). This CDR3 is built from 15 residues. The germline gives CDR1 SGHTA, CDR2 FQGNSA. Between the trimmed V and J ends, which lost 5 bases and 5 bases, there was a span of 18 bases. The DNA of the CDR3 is TGTGCCAGCAGCACCACCCGGGTCCGGGGGACTGAAGCTTTCTTT. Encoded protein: CASSTTRVRGTEAFF.

CDR3 sequence reads: CASKSSGNSYNEQFF. DNA for the CDR3: TGTGCCAGCAAATCTAGCGGGAACTCCTACAATGAGCAGTTCTTC. V and J are TRBV6-4 and TRBJ2-1, with 9 bases aligning to TRBD2. This CDR3 comprises 15 residues. The V and J ends lost 7 bases and 0 bases, in that order; junction bases with no gene match: 4. CDR1 MRHNA and CDR2 SNTAGT come from the germline V gene.

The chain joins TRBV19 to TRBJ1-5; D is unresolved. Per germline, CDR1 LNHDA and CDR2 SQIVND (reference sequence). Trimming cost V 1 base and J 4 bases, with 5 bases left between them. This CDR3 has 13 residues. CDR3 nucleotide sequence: TGTGCCAGTAGTATAGCCAATAATCAGCCCCAGCATTTT. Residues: CASSIANNQPQHF.

The CDR3 loop reads CASSSSLPGQGRYNEQFF. For the CDR3, the DNA is TGTGCCAGCAGTTCCTCTCTCCCTGGGCAGGGGCGCTACAATGAGCAGTTCTTC. This chain uses TRBV25-1 with TRBJ2-1; weak D call: TRBD1 (6 bases). Germline CDR1 and CDR2: MGHDK and SYGVNS. This CDR3 region has 18 residues. V was shortened by 5 bases and J by 3 bases, with 23 bases between the two germline ends.

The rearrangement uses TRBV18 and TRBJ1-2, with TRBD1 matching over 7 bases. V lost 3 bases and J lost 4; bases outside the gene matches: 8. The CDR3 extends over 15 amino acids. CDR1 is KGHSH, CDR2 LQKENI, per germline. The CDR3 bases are TGTGCCAGCTCACCCTTAGGGACAGAATCCTATGGCTACACCTTC. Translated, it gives CASSPLGTESYGYTF.

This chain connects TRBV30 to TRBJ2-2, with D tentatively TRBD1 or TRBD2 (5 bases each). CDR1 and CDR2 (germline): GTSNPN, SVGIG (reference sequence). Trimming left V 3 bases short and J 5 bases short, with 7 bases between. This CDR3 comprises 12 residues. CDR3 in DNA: TGTGCCTGGAGATGGGGGACCGGGGAGCTGTTTTTT. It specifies CAWRWGTGELFF.

CDR3 loop: CASSPGTSGSVADTQYF. The CDR3 DNA reads TGTGCCAGCAGCCCCGGGACTAGCGGGAGTGTCGCAGATACGCAGTATTTT. The chain couples TRBV5-4 to TRBJ2-3; 14 bases are a match to TRBD2. The CDR3 sequence is 17 residues long. The V segment lost 4 bases and the J segment 4 bases; nucleotides outside the gene matches: 8. Germline-derived CDR1 and CDR2 are SGHNT and YYREEE (reference sequence).

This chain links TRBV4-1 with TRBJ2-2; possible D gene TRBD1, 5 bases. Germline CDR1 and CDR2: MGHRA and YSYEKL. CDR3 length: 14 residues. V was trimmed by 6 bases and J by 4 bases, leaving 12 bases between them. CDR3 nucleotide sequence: TGCGCCAGCAGGGATTGGGGCCGCACCGGGGAGCTGTTTTTT. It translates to CASRDWGRTGELFF.

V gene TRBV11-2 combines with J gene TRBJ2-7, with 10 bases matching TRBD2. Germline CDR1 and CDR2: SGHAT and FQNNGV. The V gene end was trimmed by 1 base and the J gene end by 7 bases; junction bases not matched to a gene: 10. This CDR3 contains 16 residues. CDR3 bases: TGTGCCAGCAGCTTAGTCGTAGCGGGAGGCCCCCTGGAGCAGTACTTC. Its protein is CASSLVVAGGPLEQYF.

The CDR3 region is CASSVVPENQPQHF. The CDR3 DNA reads as TGTGCCAGCAGCGTAGTCCCTGAAAATCAGCCCCAGCATTTT. The genes are TRBV9 and TRBJ1-5; D is uncertain. Germline V gene sequence: CDR1 SGDLS, CDR2 YYNGEE. The V end lost 0 bases, the J end lost 4 bases, and 8 bases lay between the germline ends. The CDR3 runs to 14 residues.

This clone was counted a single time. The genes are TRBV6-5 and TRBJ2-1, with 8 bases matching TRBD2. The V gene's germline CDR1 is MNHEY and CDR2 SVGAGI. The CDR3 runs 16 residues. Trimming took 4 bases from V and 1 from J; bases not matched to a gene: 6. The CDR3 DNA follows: TGTGCCAGCAGTTCCTTAAGCGGGAGTTCCTACAATGAGCAGTTCTTC. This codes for CASSSLSGSSYNEQFF.